This TCR beta chain was sequenced for a study of cytomegalovirus exposure and HLA in healthy donors. Across the whole study: In a previous analysis, 117 million unique TCR beta sequences were found from about 190 million T cells.

13 Jbeta primers and 60 Vbeta primers were used for the PCR. The assay was immunoSEQ multiplex PCR, and TCRdb's table has in-frame clones only and misses some. The sample contains some 150,000 clones, roughly four fifths of which appear only once. About this clone: Its antigen remains unidentified.

Germline lookup yields CDR1 SGHRS and CDR2 YFSETQ. Trimming stripped 4 bases from V and 3 bases from J, with 11 bases between. This CDR3 has 13 residues. Notes on the study in general: Another analysis was done later, and it associated over 15,000 TCR beta sequences with HLA alleles at 0.05 false discovery rate. Some TCR beta chains (roughly 160 of them) were listed as cytomegalovirus-associated.

The clonotype was recovered from a man aged 35 to 55 in good health and CMV-seropositive. Sequencing was performed on PBMCs. The chain couples TRBV5-1 to TRBJ2-7, with a possible D match to TRBD1 (6 bases). CDR3 in amino acids: CASSSSGDYEQYF. The CDR3 DNA sequence: TGCGCCAGCAGCAGCTCAGGGGACTACGAGCAGTACTTC.